The 26 T cell receptor beta chains given below trace back to one sample, sequenced in a study of identical twins (dated by TCRdb to the mid-2010s). Library preparation was by 5' RACE. Reads for this sample came from an Illumina HiSeq 2000. TCRdb took the public reads, trimmed them with fastp at Q25, ran MiXCR for clone calling and kept in-frame beta chains. Rows are combined by CDR3 protein, so each entry shows the most common genes and DNA. This sample lists about 460,000 distinct CDR3 sequences; about 14% were detected once. The top ten constitute roughly 0.56% of the sample. This sample was also put to use in a study of yellow fever vaccine responses in identical twins.

Sequences were obtained from CD4+ T cells sorted from blood. These receptors were taken from a woman under 30 in good health.

The CDR3 sequence is CSATLRGTQYF. CDR3 sequence (DNA): TGCAGTGCTACCCTCAGAGGGACCCAGTACTTC. The chain couples TRBV20-1 to TRBJ2-5; D unclear. In germline, CDR1 is DFQATT, CDR2 SNEGSKA (reference sequence). The CDR3 runs 11 residues. V shed 4 bases and J shed 7 bases, with 10 bases lying between them.

The gene calls are TRBV3-1 and TRBJ2-1; TRBD2 aligns across 16 bases. CDR1 LGHDT and CDR2 YNNKEL come from the germline V gene (reference sequence). The CDR3 extends over 19 amino acids. V shed 1 base and J 0 bases; nucleotides not matched to a gene: 3. The DNA of the CDR3 is TGTGCCAGCAGCCAAGGGGGACTAGCGGGGGGGAGCTCCTACAATGAGCAGTTCTTC. Translated: CASSQGGLAGGSSYNEQFF.

This chain links TRBV12-3 or TRBV12-4 with TRBJ1-4, with D hard to call. V was shortened by 3 bases and J by 7 bases, with 12 bases between the two germline ends. This CDR3 has 14 residues. The DNA of the CDR3 is TGTGCCAGCAGTTTGAGCAACGAGGGTGAAAAACTGTTTTTT. This encodes CASSLSNEGEKLFF.

J is TRBJ2-1 and V is TRBV29-1; maybe TRBD2 (6 bases). The CDR3 runs 12 residues. Germline V gives CDR1 SQVTM, CDR2 ANQGSEA. With 5 bases removed from V and 1 base from J, the gap between germline ends came to 6 bases. The CDR3 region has the DNA TGCAGCGTTCGGGGGTCCTACAATGAGCAGTTCTTC. This encodes CSVRGSYNEQFF.

This clonotype was seen a handful of times. J is TRBJ2-5 and V is TRBV20-1; TRBD1 is a possible D gene (6 bases). Germline CDR1 and CDR2: DFQATT and SNEGSKA (reference sequence). Trimming stripped 5 bases from V and 5 bases from J, with 18 bases between. CDR3 length: 14 amino acids. CDR3 DNA: TGCAGTGCTCAATCACAGGGAGAAGGGGAGACCCAGTACTTC. Encoded protein: CSAQSQGEGETQYF.

In its sample, this clonotype was seen many times. The genes are TRBV12-3 or TRBV12-4 and TRBJ2-7; no reliable D call. V gave up 5 bases and J gave up 1 base, with 12 bases separating them. The CDR3 covers 14 residues. This CDR3 reads CASSRIDFSYEQYF. CDR3 DNA sequence: TGTGCCAGCAGTAGGATCGACTTTTCCTACGAGCAGTACTTC.

The rearrangement uses TRBV5-1 and TRBJ2-2; D remains ambiguous. The CDR3 consists of 15 residues. Germline CDR1 SGHRS, CDR2 YFSETQ. V dropped 2 bases and J dropped 4 bases, with 12 bases sitting between them. DNA for the CDR3: TGCGCCAGCAGCTTTCGGCAGCGCTCCACCGGGGAGCTGTTTTTT. Translated, it gives CASSFRQRSTGELFF.

This clonotype was recorded at least ten times. The rearrangement links TRBV4-3 to TRBJ1-1; D uncertain. CDR3 size: 12 residues. V lost 4 bases to trimming and J lost 7 bases, with 10 bases between them. The germline V gene has CDR1 LGHNA and CDR2 YSLEER. The CDR3 DNA follows: TGCGCCAGCAGCCGTCATAACGGTGAAGCTTTCTTT. As protein: CASSRHNGEAFF.

This chain joins TRBV20-1 and TRBJ2-7; TRBD1 might be the D (5 bases). Trimming removed 0 bases at V and 7 bases at J, with 16 bases between. This CDR3 contains 14 residues. CDR1 and CDR2 from the germline V gene are DFQATT and SNEGSKA (reference sequence). The CDR3 DNA is TGCAGTGCTAGAGAACAGGATATCTTAGGGGAGCAGTACTTC. This encodes CSAREQDILGEQYF.

This rearrangement joins TRBV4-3 to TRBJ2-7; D could derive from TRBD1 or TRBD2 (6 bases each). V gave up 4 bases and J gave up 4 bases, with 17 bases separating them. CDR1 is LGHNA, CDR2 YSLEER, per germline. The CDR3 spans 15 residues. Here the CDR3 reads CASSLLYGGRYEQYF. CDR3 DNA sequence: TGCGCCAGCAGCCTCCTTTATGGGGGGCGGTACGAGCAGTACTTC.

This clonotype was observed a handful of times. The V and J genes are TRBV7-2 and TRBJ2-1; 7 bases are a match to TRBD2. The germline V gene encodes CDR1 SGHTA and CDR2 FQGNSA. V gave up 6 bases and J gave up 0 bases; unmatched junction bases: 5. The length of the CDR3 is 15 residues. As DNA, the CDR3 is TGTGCCAGCAGTCTAGCGGCTGCCTCCTACAATGAGCAGTTCTTC. This sequence encodes CASSLAAASYNEQFF.

This clonotype was counted many times. The chain has TRBV12-3 or TRBV12-4 and TRBJ2-1; a possible D gene is TRBD2 (5 bases). V dropped 2 bases and J dropped 8 bases, with 7 bases sitting between them. CDR3 length: 12 amino acids. CDR3 sequence reads: CASSLLRDEQFF. In DNA, the CDR3 is TGTGCCAGCAGTTTATTGAGGGATGAGCAGTTCTTC.

The chain has TRBV15 and TRBJ2-5, with 12 nucleotides matching TRBD1. Germline CDR1 is LNHNV and CDR2 is YYDKDF (reference sequence). V was clipped by 1 base and J by 5 bases; unmatched bases: 5. The CDR3 is 16 amino acids. This CDR3 reads CATSRATGTGGETQYF. In nucleotides, the CDR3 is TGTGCCACCAGCAGAGCAACCGGGACAGGGGGCGAGACCCAGTACTTC.

Many counts were recorded for this clonotype. The CDR3 nucleotides read TGCGCCAGCAGCTTGGGTGGACACGGGAACACTGAAGCTTTCTTT. Protein: CASSLGGHGNTEAFF. The rearrangement joins TRBV5-1 to TRBJ1-1; possible D gene TRBD1, 5 bases. With 0 bases removed from V and 1 base from J, the gap between germline ends came to 10 bases. CDR3 size: 15 residues. Germline V gives CDR1 SGHRS, CDR2 YFSETQ.

The rearrangement joins TRBV19 to TRBJ1-1; TRBD1 is a possible D gene (5 bases). V lost 10 bases, J lost 1 base, and 16 bases lay in between. The germline V gene encodes CDR1 LNHDA and CDR2 SQIVND (reference sequence). This CDR3 comprises 14 residues. The chain's CDR3 is CANYQGSPNTEAFF. As DNA, the CDR3 is TGTGCCAACTACCAGGGCAGCCCGAACACTGAAGCTTTCTTT. Drawing the rest from reference TRBV19 and TRBJ1-1, the complete variable domain is DGGITQSPKYLFRKEGQNVTLSCEQNLNHDAMYWYRQDPGQGLRLIYYSQIVNDFQKGDIAEGYSVSREKKESFPLTVTSAQKNPTAFYLCANYQGSPNTEAFFGQGTRLTVV.

This clonotype came up a few times. The chain combines TRBV6-1 with TRBJ2-2; a possible D gene is TRBD1 (5 bases). The CDR3 is 13 residues long. CDR1 and CDR2 from the germline V gene are MNHNS and SASEGT. V shed 8 bases and J shed 6 bases, with 13 bases lying between them. Written as DNA, the CDR3 is TGTGCCAGCCCCCCTGTAGGGGCCGGGGAGCTGTTTTTT. Protein product: CASPPVGAGELFF.

This clonotype was seen only a few times. At one boundary the junction diverges from the germline segment, which might be a read error. The V gene is TRBV7-9, the J gene TRBJ2-7, with D possibly being TRBD2 (7 bases). The germline gives CDR1 SEHNR, CDR2 FQNEAQ (reference sequence). The CDR3 contains 14 residues. The chain's CDR3 is CSSRGGGRGNEQYF. The CDR3 bases are TGTTCCAGCCGAGGGGGGGGCAGAGGCAACGAGCAGTACTTC.

This clonotype was seen only a few times. The chain has TRBV19 and TRBJ1-5; no reliable D call. The V end was cut by 6 bases, the J end by 5 bases, with 14 bases between. Germline CDR1 reads LNHDA; CDR2 reads SQIVND (reference sequence). This CDR3 is 14 amino acids long. CDR3 loop: CASSQNSRHQPQHF. The CDR3 bases are TGTGCCAGTAGCCAAAATTCAAGGCATCAGCCCCAGCATTTT.

This clonotype appeared a few times. The chain is built from TRBV28 and TRBJ1-5; 9 nucleotides agree with TRBD1. The V and J ends lost 5 bases and 0 bases, in that order; junction bases with no gene match: 17. CDR3 length: 20 amino acids. CDR1 and CDR2 (germline): MDHEN, SYDVKM. CDR3 residues: CASSPPGTGYLISSNQPQHF. CDR3 nucleotides: TGTGCCAGCAGTCCCCCCGGGACAGGGTATTTAATCTCTAGCAATCAGCCCCAGCATTTT.

The CDR3 sequence: CASSLRGLARETQYF. In DNA form, the CDR3 reads TGTGCCAGCAGCTTGAGAGGGCTAGCCCGGGAGACCCAGTACTTC. The V gene is TRBV5-6, the J gene TRBJ2-5, with D possibly matching TRBD2 (5 bases). V shed 1 base and J shed 5 bases, with 15 bases lying between them. The CDR3 extends over 15 amino acids. Germline V gene lookup returns CDR1 SGHDT and CDR2 YYEEEE.

This clonotype came up a few times. The chain links TRBV12-3 or TRBV12-4 to TRBJ2-6; D is undetermined. Trimming removed 6 bases from V and 0 bases from J, with 15 bases in between. The CDR3 covers 17 residues. Written as DNA, the CDR3 is TGTGCCAGCAGGTCGAGTAATGGGATCTCTGGGGCCAACGTCCTGACTTTC. This gives the protein CASRSSNGISGANVLTF.

The table lists this clonotype with a few counts. J is TRBJ1-6 and V is TRBV27, with TRBD1 as a possible D gene (5 bases). Germline CDR1 MNHEY, CDR2 SMNVEV (reference sequence). V lost 6 bases, J lost 0 bases, and 15 bases lay in between. The CDR3 consists of 17 residues. The CDR3: CASSQGVLGSYNSPLHF. CDR3 nucleotide sequence: TGTGCCAGCAGCCAAGGGGTTCTTGGCTCCTATAATTCACCCCTCCACTTT.

This clonotype has a handful of counts. The DNA for the CDR3 is TGCAGTGCTAGAGCGGATACAGGGAACACCGGGGAGCTGTTTTTT. It codes for CSARADTGNTGELFF. The V call is TRBV20-1, the J call TRBJ2-2, with D maybe TRBD1 (5 bases). This CDR3 contains 15 residues. Trimming removed 1 base at V and 1 base at J, with 10 bases between. Germline V lookup: CDR1 DFQATT, CDR2 SNEGSKA (reference sequence).

The V and J genes are TRBV12-3 or TRBV12-4 and TRBJ2-7; TRBD1 aligns across 8 bases. Trimming at V came to 5 bases and at J to 2 bases, leaving 8 bases not matched to a gene. This CDR3 has 15 amino acids. CDR3 in amino acids: CASSLGQGSTYEQYF. In nucleotides, the CDR3 is TGTGCCAGCAGTCTAGGACAGGGTAGCACCTACGAGCAGTACTTC.

This chain joins TRBV2 and TRBJ2-7; D may correspond to TRBD1 or TRBD2 (6 bases each). Trimming took off 7 bases at V and 4 bases at J, with 14 bases between the two ends. The CDR3 extends over 13 amino acids. Per the germline V gene, CDR1 is SNHLY and CDR2 is FYNNEI. CDR3 bases: TGTGCCAGCAATACCAGGGGAGGTTACGAGCAGTACTTC. This gives the protein CASNTRGGYEQYF.

The chain couples TRBV5-1 to TRBJ1-6; TRBD1 aligns across 7 bases. Germline V CDR1 and CDR2: SGHRS, YFSETQ. J gave up 7 bases and V 0 bases, and 4 bases lay outside the gene matches. The CDR3 covers 15 residues. DNA of the CDR3: TGCGCCAGCAGCTTGGATGGACAGGAAAATTCACCCCTCCACTTT. Encoded protein: CASSLDGQENSPLHF.